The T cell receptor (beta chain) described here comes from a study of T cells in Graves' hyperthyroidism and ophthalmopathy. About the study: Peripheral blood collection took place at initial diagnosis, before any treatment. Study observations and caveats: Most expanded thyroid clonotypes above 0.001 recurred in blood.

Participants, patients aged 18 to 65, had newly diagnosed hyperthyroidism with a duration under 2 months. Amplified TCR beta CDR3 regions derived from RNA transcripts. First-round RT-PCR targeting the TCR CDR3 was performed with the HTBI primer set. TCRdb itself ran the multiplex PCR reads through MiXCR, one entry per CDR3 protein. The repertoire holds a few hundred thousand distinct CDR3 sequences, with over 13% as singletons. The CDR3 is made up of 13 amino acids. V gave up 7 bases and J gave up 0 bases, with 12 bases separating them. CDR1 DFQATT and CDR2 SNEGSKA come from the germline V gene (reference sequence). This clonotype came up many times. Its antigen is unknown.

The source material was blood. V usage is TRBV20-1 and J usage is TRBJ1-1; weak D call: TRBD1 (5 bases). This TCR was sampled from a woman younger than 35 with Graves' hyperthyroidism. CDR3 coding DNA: TGCAGTGTTCCGGCAGGGCTGAACACTGAAGCTTTCTTT. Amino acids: CSVPAGLNTEAFF.